The 14 T cell receptor beta chains below come from one sample, sequenced in a study of T cell changes during pregnancy in multiple sclerosis. Method: immunoSEQ multiplex PCR; TCRdb's copy keeps in-frame clones and lacks some. The repertoire holds approximately 48,000 clones, with 92% as singletons. The sample consisted of CD4+ T cells from peripheral blood mononuclear cells, taken after pregnancy. These receptors were taken from a female donor with multiple sclerosis, enrolled in a pregnancy study.

The rearrangement links TRBV30 to TRBJ1-1; unclear D gene. CDR1 GTSNPN and CDR2 SVGIG come from the germline V gene (reference sequence). There are 14 residues in the CDR3. The V end was cut by 0 bases, the J end by 0 bases, with 8 bases between. This CDR3 is CAWSVFGLNTEAFF. Here the CDR3 DNA reads TGTGCCTGGAGTGTTTTCGGGTTGAACACTGAAGCTTTCTTT.

This chain joins TRBV30 and TRBJ2-5; TRBD2 is a possible D gene (6 bases). Trimming pared 0 bases from V and 6 bases from J, leaving 11 bases between. CDR3 size: 13 residues. The V gene's germline CDR1 is GTSNPN and CDR2 SVGIG (reference sequence). The CDR3 DNA reads TGTGCCTGGAGTGTTTCCGGGGGAAAGACCCAGTACTTC. It codes for CAWSVSGGKTQYF.

This clone was recorded once. The chain has TRBV11-2 and TRBJ1-4; 10 bases align to TRBD1. This CDR3 has 16 residues. Germline V gene sequence: CDR1 SGHAT, CDR2 FQNNGV. The ends lost 3 bases at V and 8 bases at J; junction bases unmatched: 9. Here the CDR3 reads CASSLDRQGAQEKLFF. The CDR3 region has the DNA TGTGCCAGCAGCTTGGACAGACAGGGGGCGCAGGAAAAACTGTTTTTT.

The gene calls are TRBV5-1 and TRBJ2-6, with 9 bases identical to TRBD2. After removal of 3 bases from V and 0 bases from J, the junction contained 7 bases not matched to a gene. Germline lookup yields CDR1 SGHRS and CDR2 YFSETQ. CDR3 length: 18 amino acids. Here the CDR3 reads CASSSSGLAFSGANVLTF. DNA for the CDR3: TGCGCCAGCAGCTCGTCCGGACTAGCGTTCTCTGGGGCCAACGTCCTGACTTTC.

The chain employs TRBV7-9 and TRBJ2-1; tentative D call: TRBD1 (6 bases). Germline values: CDR1 SEHNR, CDR2 FQNEAQ (reference sequence). The CDR3 length is 14 residues. The V gene lost 6 bases and the J gene lost 8 bases, with 17 bases spanning the gap. The CDR3, as DNA: TGTGCCAGCAGGAGAATCGAACAGGGTCATGAGCAGTTCTTC. Translating gives CASRRIEQGHEQFF.

CDR3 amino acids: CASSQRRQTLPVGELFF. CDR3 DNA sequence: TGTGCCAGCAGCCAGAGACGCCAGACTCTTCCCGTCGGAGAGCTGTTTTTT. The rearrangement links TRBV4-2 to TRBJ2-2, with no clear D. V lost 3 bases and J lost 11, with 25 bases in between. The germline CDR1 and CDR2 sequences are LGHNA and YNFKEQ. The CDR3 consists of 17 residues.

The rearrangement links TRBV5-1 to TRBJ1-1; D might be TRBD1 (5 bases). Germline values: CDR1 SGHRS, CDR2 YFSETQ. V was trimmed by 4 bases and J by 0 bases, leaving 16 bases between them. The CDR3 length is 16 residues. The CDR3, as DNA: TGCGCCAGCAGCCAAGGGGTAGGGTCAATGAACACTGAAGCTTTCTTT. Its protein product is CASSQGVGSMNTEAFF.

The chain couples TRBV5-1 to TRBJ2-5; tentative D call: TRBD2 (7 bases). CDR1 and CDR2 (germline): SGHRS, YFSETQ. This CDR3 region has 15 residues. V shed 4 bases and J shed 2 bases, with 15 bases lying between them. Here the CDR3 reads CASSQTGRGQETQYF. In DNA form, the CDR3 reads TGCGCCAGCAGCCAAACAGGGCGGGGGCAAGAGACCCAGTACTTC.

The chain is built from TRBV4-3 and TRBJ2-1; D gene uncertain. The V gene lost 0 bases and the J gene lost 3 bases, with 15 bases spanning the gap. CDR3 length: 17 amino acids. Germline V gene sequence: CDR1 LGHNA, CDR2 YSLEER. The CDR3 DNA reads TGCGCCAGCAGCCAAGATCCCATCTTCCTAGGCTACAATGAGCAGTTCTTC. As protein: CASSQDPIFLGYNEQFF.

The chain couples TRBV5-1 to TRBJ1-3, with D uncertain. V was shortened by 0 bases and J by 0 bases, with 10 bases between the two germline ends. CDR1 is SGHRS and CDR2 is YFSETQ in the germline V gene. The CDR3 covers 16 residues. DNA of the CDR3: TGCGCCAGCAGCTTGGGACATCCTCGCTCTGGAAACACCATATATTTT. This translates into CASSLGHPRSGNTIYF.

V usage is TRBV11-2 and J usage is TRBJ2-3, with a tentative D call TRBD2 (5 bases). Germline V lookup: CDR1 SGHAT, CDR2 FQNNGV. The CDR3 extends over 14 amino acids. The V gene lost 6 bases and the J gene lost 0 bases, with 10 bases spanning the gap. The CDR3 protein is CASSRRTSTDTQYF. CDR3 DNA: TGTGCCAGCAGTCGGCGGACTAGCACAGATACGCAGTATTTT.

The chain has TRBV11-2 and TRBJ1-1; 8 positions match TRBD1. The CDR3 is made up of 15 amino acids. V trimming: 8 bases; J trimming: 5 bases; junction bases outside the gene matches: 13. The germline CDR1 and CDR2 sequences are SGHAT and FQNNGV. The CDR3 DNA reads as TGTGCCAGCTCCCTACCTAGGACAGGGAATACTGAAGCTTTCTTT. This gives the protein CASSLPRTGNTEAFF.

CDR3 nucleotides: TGTGCCAGCAGTGCCTTCTGGGACTCCAGGGGGGAGCTGTTTTTT. It is translated as CASSAFWDSRGELFF. The chain links TRBV6-4 to TRBJ2-2; D is perhaps TRBD2 (6 bases). Deletions cut 4 bases from V and 8 bases from J, with 17 bases between. The germline V gene has CDR1 MRHNA and CDR2 SNTAGT. This CDR3 region has 15 residues.

The V and J genes are TRBV6-1 and TRBJ2-2, with 7 bases aligning to TRBD1. Germline CDR1 and CDR2: MNHNS and SASEGT. The CDR3 is 12 residues long. The V and J ends lost 8 bases and 6 bases, in that order; junction bases with no gene match: 3. The DNA for the CDR3 is TGTGCCAGCGTCGGACAGGCCGGGGAGCTGTTTTTT. Translated: CASVGQAGELFF.